These 32 T cell receptor beta chains share one sample of origin, sequenced in a study of blood T cell repertoires in COVID-19. Here immunoSEQ multiplex PCR was the method, and the copy in TCRdb shows in-frame clones only, minus some. The sample contains under 130,000 clones, 80% to 90% of which appear only once. Sequencing was done on a sample of peripheral blood. Receptors were obtained from a woman aged 55-69 years with acute or convalescent COVID-19.

The chain carries TRBV5-1 and TRBJ1-3; maybe TRBD1 (6 bases). Germline V gene lookup returns CDR1 SGHRS and CDR2 YFSETQ. This CDR3 is 17 amino acids long. With 0 bases removed from V and 1 base from J, the gap between germline ends came to 14 bases. For the CDR3, the DNA is TGCGCCAGCAGCTTGGTTGCGCAGGGGTTGTCTGGAAACACCATATATTTT. Protein sequence: CASSLVAQGLSGNTIYF.

This chain joins TRBV25-1 and TRBJ1-4, with D unclear. Trimming stripped 5 bases from V and 7 bases from J, with 11 bases between. The CDR3 runs to 13 residues. Germline CDR1 is MGHDK and CDR2 is SYGVNS. The DNA of the CDR3 is TGTGCCAGCAGTCTCCCGGAGTCTGAAAAACTGTTTTTT. Its translation: CASSLPESEKLFF.

This rearrangement joins TRBV28 to TRBJ2-7; the match to TRBD1 covers 7 bases. V was pared by 6 bases and J by 3 bases, with 11 bases of the junction left unmatched. The CDR3 is 15 residues long. CDR1 is MDHEN, CDR2 SYDVKM, per germline. CDR3 residues: CASRTQTGSLYEQYF. Here the CDR3 DNA reads TGTGCCAGCAGGACGCAGACAGGGAGCCTCTACGAGCAGTACTTC. Full variable domain (remainder filled in from reference TRBV28 and TRBJ2-7): DVKVTQSSRYLVKRTGEKVFLECVQDMDHENMFWYRQDPGLGLRLIYFSYDVKMKEKGDIPEGYSVSREKKERFSLILESASTNQTSMYLCASRTQTGSLYEQYFGPGTRLTVT.

Here the CDR3 DNA reads TGCGCCAGCGGATGGGACGGGAGGGCGGAGACCCAGTACTTC. This codes for CASGWDGRAETQYF. The V and J genes are TRBV5-1 and TRBJ2-5, with 8 bases identical to TRBD2. CDR1 is SGHRS and CDR2 is YFSETQ in the germline V gene. This CDR3 is 14 amino acids long. V lost 7 bases and J lost 5; bases outside the gene matches: 10.

V and J are TRBV19 and TRBJ1-5; 7 bases are shared with TRBD1. The CDR3 is made up of 13 amino acids. V shed 8 bases and J 15 bases; nucleotides not matched to a gene: 16. Germline assignment: CDR1 LNHDA and CDR2 SQIVND (reference sequence). In nucleotides, the CDR3 is TGTGCCAGTGGATTAAACAGGGGAAGGATATGGCATTTT. Encoded protein: CASGLNRGRIWHF.

A single count supports this clone. The V gene is TRBV27, the J gene TRBJ1-1, with 9 bases fitting TRBD1. The CDR3 totals 16 residues. With V trimmed by 11 bases and J by 2 bases, 15 bases remained unmatched. Germline V gives CDR1 MNHEY, CDR2 SMNVEV (reference sequence). CDR3 DNA: TGTGCCGGCGTCTACTTCCGGGACAGGGATAACACTGAAGCTTTCTTT. It encodes CAGVYFRDRDNTEAFF.

The CDR3 DNA sequence: TGTGCCAGCAGTCCAGTGACAGGGGGCAGGAATGGCTACACCTTC. Translation: CASSPVTGGRNGYTF. V and J are TRBV28 and TRBJ1-2; 10 positions match TRBD1. The CDR3 sequence is 15 residues long. With 5 bases clipped from V and 6 bases from J, the junction kept 9 bases outside the gene matches. Germline loops: CDR1 MDHEN, CDR2 SYDVKM.

Written as DNA, the CDR3 is TGTGCCAGCAGTTCCCCGAGACAGGGTAGTACGCCCCAGCATTTT. It encodes CASSSPRQGSTPQHF. The gene calls are TRBV28 and TRBJ1-5, with 7 bases matching TRBD1. This CDR3 has 15 amino acids. The germline V gene has CDR1 MDHEN and CDR2 SYDVKM. Trimming removed 4 bases from V and 9 bases from J; junction bases left unmatched: 12.

This chain connects TRBV6-5 to TRBJ1-2, with D hard to call. V was trimmed by 7 bases and J by 1 base, leaving 13 bases between them. Germline-derived CDR1 and CDR2 are MNHEY and SVGAGI. The CDR3 loop spans 14 amino acids. This chain's CDR3 is CASNIGVLNYGYTF. The CDR3 DNA follows: TGTGCCAGCAATATCGGGGTCCTTAACTATGGCTACACCTTC.

The chain combines TRBV7-3 with TRBJ1-2; no firm D call. Trimming removed 5 bases at V and 7 bases at J, with 14 bases between. CDR3 length: 13 amino acids. The germline V gene encodes CDR1 SGHTA and CDR2 FQGTGA. The chain's CDR3 is CASSLGPSGGYTF. DNA for the CDR3: TGTGCCAGCAGCCTTGGGCCTTCCGGTGGCTACACCTTC.

The DNA for the CDR3 is TGTGCCTGGAATCTAGCGGGAGGGTCCTACAATGAGCAGTTCTTC. Its translation: CAWNLAGGSYNEQFF. This sequence joins TRBV30 and TRBJ2-1, with 12 bases identical to TRBD2. The germline V gene encodes CDR1 GTSNPN and CDR2 SVGIG (reference sequence). The CDR3 consists of 15 residues. J gave up 1 base and V 4 bases, and 2 bases lay outside the gene matches.

The chain recombines TRBV19 with TRBJ2-2; unclear D gene. V lost 7 bases and J 4 bases, leaving 16 bases between the germline ends. CDR3 length equals 15 residues. The V gene's germline CDR1 is LNHDA and CDR2 SQIVND (reference sequence). The CDR3 region has the DNA TGTGCCAGTATGGTGGCAACCCTTGCCACCGGGGAGCTGTTTTTT. It yields the protein CASMVATLATGELFF.

CDR3: CASSSWTGKDTEAFF. The DNA of the CDR3 is TGTGCCAGCAGCTCTTGGACAGGGAAGGACACTGAAGCTTTCTTT. V usage is TRBV7-9 and J usage is TRBJ1-1; 8 nucleotides agree with TRBD1. Germline assignment: CDR1 SEHNR and CDR2 FQNEAQ (reference sequence). CDR3 length: 15 residues. V was pared by 4 bases and J by 3 bases, with 7 bases of the junction left unmatched.

The gene calls are TRBV3-1 (or the pseudogene TRBV3-2) and TRBJ2-7, with 9 bases lining up with TRBD2. This CDR3 region has 18 residues. The germline V gene has CDR1 LGHDT and CDR2 YNNKEL (reference sequence). V lost 1 base and J lost 1; bases outside the gene matches: 11. CDR3 region: CASSQGGLAGERSYEQYV. The CDR3 DNA is TGTGCCAGCAGCCAAGGGGGATTAGCGGGAGAGCGGTCCTACGAGCAGTACGTC.

The chain links TRBV29-1 to TRBJ1-2; D call uncertain. Trimming pared 4 bases from V and 4 bases from J, leaving 13 bases between. The CDR3 consists of 13 residues. Per the germline V gene, CDR1 is SQVTM and CDR2 is ANQGSEA. The CDR3 region is CSVVRGWGYGYTF. In DNA form, the CDR3 reads TGCAGCGTTGTCCGGGGATGGGGCTATGGCTACACCTTC.

V usage is TRBV11-2 and J usage is TRBJ1-4; 10 nucleotides line up with TRBD1. Germline lookup yields CDR1 SGHAT and CDR2 FQNNGV. Trimming at V came to 5 bases and at J to 5 bases, leaving 2 bases not matched to a gene. The CDR3 totals 14 residues. The CDR3 region has the DNA TGTGCCAGCAGCCCGGGACAGGGGAATGAAAAACTGTTTTTT. It translates to CASSPGQGNEKLFF. Looking up the rest from reference TRBV11-2 and TRBJ1-4 gives the full variable domain: EAGVAQSPRYKIIEKRQSVAFWCNPISGHATLYWYQQILGQGPKLLIQFQNNGVVDDSQLPKDRFSAERLKGVDSTLKIQPAKLEDSAVYLCASSPGQGNEKLFFGSGTQLSVL.

The chain joins TRBV13 to TRBJ1-3; weak D call: TRBD1 (6 bases). CDR1 and CDR2 (germline): PRHDT, FYEKMQ (reference sequence). The CDR3 runs to 16 residues. Trimming pared 0 bases from V and 2 bases from J, leaving 11 bases between. CDR3 protein: CASSLGGQLTGNTIYF. CDR3 nucleotide sequence: TGTGCCAGCAGCTTAGGAGGACAGTTAACTGGAAACACCATATATTTT.

This clone was recorded a few times. The J gene is TRBJ2-3, the V gene TRBV7-9; TRBD2 is a possible D gene (6 bases). Trimming cost V 4 bases and J 4 bases, with 15 bases left between them. Germline-derived CDR1 and CDR2 are SEHNR and FQNEAQ (reference sequence). The CDR3 covers 15 residues. Written as DNA, the CDR3 is TGTGCCAGCAGCTCCTATTTGGGGGGTGCAGATACGCAGTATTTT. Translated, it gives CASSSYLGGADTQYF.

This clone was counted a single time. The chain is built from TRBV7-9 and TRBJ1-6; possible D gene TRBD1, 5 bases. CDR1 is SEHNR, CDR2 FQNEAQ, per germline (reference sequence). V lost 0 bases and J 8 bases, leaving 5 bases between the germline ends. The CDR3 runs 13 residues. The CDR3 bases are TGTGCCAGCAGCTTAGCCAGGGATTCACCCCTCCACTTT. Its protein is CASSLARDSPLHF.

The chain links TRBV9 to TRBJ2-7, with D possibly TRBD2 on 6 matching bases. V shed 0 bases and J shed 2 bases, with 9 bases lying between them. The CDR3 spans 14 residues. Germline V gene lookup returns CDR1 SGDLS and CDR2 YYNGEE. DNA of the CDR3: TGTGCCAGCAGCGTAGCGGGGGTCCCCTACGAGCAGTACTTC. This translates into CASSVAGVPYEQYF.

V gene TRBV6-5 combines with J gene TRBJ2-1; 13 positions match TRBD2. The CDR3 loop spans 15 amino acids. Germline V lookup: CDR1 MNHEY, CDR2 SVGAGI. Trimming removed 6 bases from V and 9 bases from J; junction bases left unmatched: 8. The CDR3 here is CASSLTSGRAGEQFF. CDR3 coding DNA: TGTGCCAGCAGCCTCACTAGCGGGAGGGCCGGTGAGCAGTTCTTC.

The gene calls are TRBV19 and TRBJ2-1, with a possible D match to TRBD2 (6 bases). This CDR3 region has 14 residues. The germline V gene encodes CDR1 LNHDA and CDR2 SQIVND (reference sequence). The V end was cut by 2 bases, the J end by 7 bases, with 12 bases between. The CDR3 here is CASSIRTIQNEQFF. The CDR3 DNA is TGTGCCAGTAGTATACGGACTATTCAGAATGAGCAGTTCTTC. Complete variable domain (other parts from reference TRBV19 and TRBJ2-1): DGGITQSPKYLFRKEGQNVTLSCEQNLNHDAMYWYRQDPGQGLRLIYYSQIVNDFQKGDIAEGYSVSREKKESFPLTVTSAQKNPTAFYLCASSIRTIQNEQFFGPGTRLTVL.

The chain recombines TRBV4-1 with TRBJ2-7, with 11 bases aligning to TRBD1. V gave up 1 base and J gave up 2 bases; unmatched junction bases: 1. The CDR3 extends over 15 amino acids. Germline V gene lookup returns CDR1 MGHRA and CDR2 YSYEKL. In nucleotides, the CDR3 is TGCGCCAGCAGCCAAGTGGGACAGGGGGCCTACGAGCAGTACTTC. This encodes CASSQVGQGAYEQYF.

J is TRBJ1-2 and V is TRBV3-1 (or the pseudogene TRBV3-2); D call uncertain. V was pared by 4 bases and J by 7 bases, with 13 bases between. This CDR3 comprises 13 residues. Per the germline V gene, CDR1 is LGHDT and CDR2 is YNNKEL (reference sequence). The chain's CDR3 is CASSPRGQAGYTF. CDR3 DNA: TGTGCCAGCAGCCCCCGGGGTCAAGCTGGCTACACCTTC.

The rearrangement joins TRBV5-4 to TRBJ1-2; 11 bases line up with TRBD1. The V gene end was trimmed by 2 bases and the J gene end by 5 bases; junction bases not matched to a gene: 5. CDR1 and CDR2 (germline): SGHNT, YYREEE (reference sequence). The CDR3 is 15 amino acids. The CDR3 nucleotides are TGTGCCAGCAGCTTCCGGGACAGGGGGTCTTATGGCTACACCTTC. It is translated as CASSFRDRGSYGYTF.

The genes are TRBV6-5 and TRBJ2-3; the D gene is possibly TRBD1 (5 bases). CDR1 is MNHEY, CDR2 SVGAGI, per germline. V was shortened by 2 bases and J by 5 bases, with 11 bases between the two germline ends. This CDR3 contains 14 residues. Here the CDR3 reads CASSYRQGVDTQYF. The CDR3 DNA sequence: TGTGCCAGCAGTTACAGGCAGGGTGTAGATACGCAGTATTTT.

The rearrangement links TRBV9 to TRBJ1-2, with 7 bases identical to TRBD1. Looked up from germline, CDR1 is SGDLS and CDR2 is YYNGEE. This CDR3 contains 13 residues. Germline trimming cut 0 bases from V and 7 bases from J; bases unmatched to any gene: 3. This chain's CDR3 is CASSVGQGGGYTF. The CDR3 DNA sequence: TGTGCCAGCAGCGTAGGACAGGGTGGTGGCTACACCTTC.

The rearrangement uses TRBV28 and TRBJ1-5; 7 positions match TRBD1. CDR1 and CDR2 (germline): MDHEN, SYDVKM. The CDR3 spans 16 residues. The junction had 12 bases not matched to a gene; V was cut back by 6 bases and J by 4 bases. CDR3 coding DNA: TGTGCCAGCAGGACCTTCCAGGGGGGTTTAAATCAGCCCCAGCATTTT. Protein: CASRTFQGGLNQPQHF.

The gene calls are TRBV5-3 and TRBJ2-7, with 10 bases that match TRBD2. TRBV5-3 is given ORF status, its function remaining uncertain. V shed 4 bases and J 2 bases; nucleotides not matched to a gene: 0. The length of the CDR3 is 13 residues. CDR3 in amino acids: CARSSGRAYEQYV. DNA for the CDR3: TGTGCCAGAAGCAGCGGGAGGGCCTACGAGCAGTACGTC.

The chain has TRBV5-1 and TRBJ2-5; TRBD1 matches 7 bases. Trimming cost V 3 bases and J 2 bases; bases outside gene matches: 13. CDR3 size: 17 residues. Germline CDR1 and CDR2: SGHRS and YFSETQ. The CDR3 DNA sequence: TGCGCCAGCAGCTCACAACAGGGGATTCCGTCACAAGAGACCCAGTACTTC. It codes for CASSSQQGIPSQETQYF.

This chain uses TRBV12-3 or TRBV12-4 with TRBJ2-4; TRBD1 is a possible D gene (5 bases). Trimming took 7 bases from V and 8 from J, leaving 15 bases between them. The CDR3 sequence is 13 residues long. CDR3 coding DNA: TGTGCCAGCACCTTGGGCAGGGCGGACATTCAGTACTTC. Translation gives CASTLGRADIQYF.

The gene calls are TRBV27 and TRBJ1-2; D remains unclear. The CDR3 covers 14 residues. Germline V gene data show CDR1 as MNHEY and CDR2 as SMNVEV (reference sequence). Trimming took off 6 bases at V and 6 bases at J, with 17 bases between the two ends. The CDR3 region is CASRAAGTQDGYTF. The CDR3 nucleotides are TGTGCCAGCAGAGCCGCGGGCACCCAGGATGGCTACACCTTC.